Shown below are 27 T cell receptor beta chains from a single sample sequenced in a study of T cells in localized non-small cell lung cancer. The data were produced by immunoSEQ multiplex PCR, yet TCRdb's version contains in-frame clones alone and is incomplete. This sample has 45,000 or so clones, with 91% found just once. The sequenced sample was PBMCs, obtained before any cancer treatment. All receptors come from a woman aged 40-69 years with stage II lung adenocarcinoma.

The rearrangement joins TRBV28 to TRBJ2-7; D is undetermined. The CDR3 is made up of 14 amino acids. Germline V gives CDR1 MDHEN, CDR2 SYDVKM. Trimming cost V 3 bases and J 2 bases, with 11 bases left between them. CDR3 coding DNA: TGTGCCAGCAGTTTTCGCCAAGGCACCTACGAGCAGTACTTC. Translated, it gives CASSFRQGTYEQYF.

V is TRBV9 and J is TRBJ1-3; no clear D gene. From germline, CDR1 is SGDLS and CDR2 YYNGEE. The germline V and J ends were trimmed by 3 bases and 4 bases, with 11 bases remaining between them. The CDR3 consists of 14 residues. The CDR3 spells CASSERSPGNTIYF. The DNA of the CDR3 is TGTGCCAGCAGCGAGCGGAGTCCGGGAAACACCATATATTTT.

The chain employs TRBV5-6 and TRBJ2-3, with TRBD2 identical over 12 bases. J gave up 1 base and V 2 bases, and 8 bases lay outside the gene matches. There are 18 residues in the CDR3. CDR1 SGHDT and CDR2 YYEEEE come from the germline V gene. This CDR3 is CASSFGLAGSIGTDTQYF. DNA for the CDR3: TGTGCCAGCAGCTTCGGACTAGCGGGATCTATTGGCACAGATACGCAGTATTTT.

The chain recombines TRBV19 with TRBJ1-3; 7 bases line up with TRBD1. The CDR3 spans 13 residues. CDR1 and CDR2 from the germline V gene are LNHDA and SQIVND (reference sequence). Trimming cost V 7 bases and J 3 bases; bases outside gene matches: 3. The CDR3 region has the DNA TGTGCCAGTACACAGGGGAATGGAAACACCATATATTTT. Encoded protein: CASTQGNGNTIYF.

This sequence joins TRBV7-2 and TRBJ2-3; no reliable D call. CDR1 SGHTA and CDR2 FQGNSA come from the germline V gene. Trimming pared 4 bases from V and 0 bases from J, leaving 11 bases between. The CDR3 extends over 15 amino acids. The CDR3 DNA follows: TGTGCCAGCAGCTCGCTGGCCTTCAGCACAGATACGCAGTATTTT. It encodes CASSSLAFSTDTQYF.

The chain's CDR3 is CASSSGTANSPLHF. CDR3 DNA: TGTGCCAGCAGCTCAGGGACAGCTAATTCACCCCTCCACTTT. The V and J genes are TRBV7-8 and TRBJ1-6; 7 positions agree with TRBD1. V lost 4 bases to trimming and J lost 6 bases; unmatched junction nucleotides: 3. The CDR3 runs to 14 residues. Germline values: CDR1 SGHVS, CDR2 FQNEAQ.

The chain links TRBV28 to TRBJ1-1; tentatively, D is TRBD1 (5 bases). Trimming cost V 1 base and J 5 bases, with 17 bases left between them. This CDR3 contains 16 residues. Germline V CDR1 and CDR2: MDHEN, SYDVKM. CDR3 coding DNA: TGTGCCAGCAGTTTATTAGGATCTGGGAAGGGGACTGAAGCTTTCTTT. Its protein product is CASSLLGSGKGTEAFF.

The genes are TRBV18 and TRBJ1-1; the D gene is possibly TRBD1 (5 bases). The CDR3 runs to 19 residues. Germline V CDR1 and CDR2: KGHSH, LQKENI. Trimming removed 1 base at V and 0 bases at J, with 21 bases between. The CDR3 DNA reads TGTGCCAGCTCACCACGCACTATGGGTTCTCCGGACATGAACACTGAAGCTTTCTTT. Its translation is CASSPRTMGSPDMNTEAFF. Together with reference TRBV18 and TRBJ1-1, the CDR3 gives the full variable domain: NAGVMQNPRHLVRRRGQEARLRCSPMKGHSHVYWYRQLPEEGLKFMVYLQKENIIDESGMPKERFSAEFPKEGPSILRIQQVVRGDSAAYFCASSPRTMGSPDMNTEAFFGQGTRLTVV.

The chain carries TRBV18 and TRBJ2-5, with 15 bases fitting TRBD2. Looked up from germline, CDR1 is KGHSH and CDR2 is LQKENI. The CDR3 spans 15 residues. The J segment lost 4 bases and the V segment lost 3 bases, leaving 0 bases of the junction unmatched. The CDR3 DNA reads as TGTGCCAGCTCACCGGGACTAGCGGGAGGAGAGACCCAGTACTTC. Residues: CASSPGLAGGETQYF.

This sequence joins TRBV5-6 and TRBJ2-3; D gene ambiguous. The CDR3 is 13 residues long. Trimming shortened V by 10 bases and J by 2 bases, and 14 bases separated the two germline ends. Germline-derived CDR1 and CDR2 are SGHDT and YYEEEE. CDR3 in amino acids: CAYRGSFTDTQYF. The CDR3 DNA reads as TGTGCCTACAGAGGCAGCTTCACAGATACGCAGTATTTT.

The V call is TRBV28, the J call TRBJ1-5; D perhaps matches TRBD1 (5 bases). V was pared by 3 bases and J by 0 bases, with 9 bases between. Germline V gene data show CDR1 as MDHEN and CDR2 as SYDVKM. CDR3 length: 15 amino acids. CDR3 sequence: CASSFGQNSNQPQHF. The DNA for the CDR3 is TGTGCCAGCAGTTTCGGACAAAATAGCAATCAGCCCCAGCATTTT.

V usage is TRBV28 and J usage is TRBJ1-2; D is uncertain. The CDR3 loop spans 10 amino acids. Germline V gene data show CDR1 as MDHEN and CDR2 as SYDVKM. The germline V and J ends were trimmed by 3 bases and 6 bases, with 2 bases remaining between them. CDR3 bases: TGTGCCAGCAGTTTCAATGGCTACACCTTC. Its translation is CASSFNGYTF.

This chain joins TRBV5-1 and TRBJ2-2, with TRBD2 matching over 9 bases. Germline lookup yields CDR1 SGHRS and CDR2 YFSETQ. The CDR3 is made up of 16 amino acids. Losses at the gene ends were 0 bases for V and 6 bases for J; bases not matched to a gene: 6. In DNA form, the CDR3 reads TGCGCCAGCAGCTTGGATGCGGGAGGGCCCTCCGGGGAGCTGTTTTTT. It is translated as CASSLDAGGPSGELFF.

The V and J genes are TRBV7-9 and TRBJ1-4; D uncertain. CDR1 SEHNR and CDR2 FQNEAQ come from the germline V gene (reference sequence). This CDR3 contains 16 residues. Trimming took 5 bases from V and 8 from J, leaving 21 bases between them. CDR3 sequence: CASSPPAEGSYEKLFF. CDR3 in DNA: TGTGCCAGCAGCCCACCCGCGGAGGGTTCTTACGAAAAACTGTTTTTT. Together with reference TRBV7-9 and TRBJ1-4, the CDR3 gives the full variable domain: DTGVSQNPRHKITKRGQNVTFRCDPISEHNRLYWYRQTLGQGPEFLTYFQNEAQLEKSRLLSDRFSAERPKGSFSTLEIQRTEQGDSAMYLCASSPPAEGSYEKLFFGSGTQLSVL.

The chain has TRBV9 and TRBJ2-1; D perhaps matches TRBD2 (6 bases). The V gene's germline CDR1 is SGDLS and CDR2 YYNGEE. V was trimmed by 4 bases and J by 1 base, leaving 18 bases between them. The CDR3 loop spans 17 amino acids. The chain's CDR3 is CASSPKSPGVSYNEQFF. The CDR3 coding sequence is TGTGCCAGCAGCCCTAAAAGCCCGGGGGTTTCCTACAATGAGCAGTTCTTC.

The chain is built from TRBV28 and TRBJ1-1; TRBD1 agrees at 7 bases. V lost 3 bases to trimming and J lost 0 bases; unmatched junction nucleotides: 7. The CDR3 covers 16 residues. CDR1 and CDR2 (germline): MDHEN, SYDVKM. The CDR3 here is CASSLGITGVNTEAFF. The CDR3 nucleotides read TGTGCCAGCAGTTTGGGGATTACAGGGGTGAACACTGAAGCTTTCTTT.

V and J are TRBV5-1 and TRBJ1-1; D gene unclear. The germline gives CDR1 SGHRS, CDR2 YFSETQ. The V end was cut by 3 bases, the J end by 5 bases, with 17 bases between. CDR3 size: 15 residues. CDR3 DNA: TGCGCCAGCAGCTCGCTAAACTCAGGAACTACTGAAGCTTTCTTT. It codes for CASSSLNSGTTEAFF.

This chain uses TRBV5-4 with TRBJ1-6, with 10 bases lining up with TRBD1. The length of the CDR3 is 16 residues. CDR1 and CDR2 from the germline V gene are SGHNT and YYREEE (reference sequence). V lost 7 bases and J lost 7; bases outside the gene matches: 11. The CDR3, as DNA: TGTGCCAGCGGATGGGTTGGGGGACAGGGGAATTCACCCCTCCACTTT. This sequence encodes CASGWVGGQGNSPLHF.

The CDR3 bases are TGCAGCGTTGCCCATGGGCCGGGGACTGAAGCTTTCTTT. It codes for CSVAHGPGTEAFF. This rearrangement joins TRBV29-1 to TRBJ1-1; D is unclear. The germline V and J ends were trimmed by 4 bases and 5 bases, with 14 bases remaining between them. Germline V gene data show CDR1 as SQVTM and CDR2 as ANQGSEA. The CDR3 has 13 amino acids. Variable domain in full (rest from reference TRBV29-1 and TRBJ1-1): SAVISQKPSRDICQRGTSLTIQCQVDSQVTMMFWYRQQPGQSLTLIATANQGSEATYESGFVIDKFPISRPNLTFSTLTVSNMSPEDSSIYLCSVAHGPGTEAFFGQGTRLTVV.

Only a few counts were recorded for this clone. V and J are TRBV5-5 and TRBJ1-5; the D is unclear. In germline, CDR1 is SGHKS, CDR2 YYEKEE (reference sequence). The CDR3 has 13 amino acids. Between the trimmed V and J ends, which lost 4 bases and 0 bases, there was a span of 5 bases. For the CDR3, the DNA is TGTGCCAGCAGCCCTGATAGCAATCAGCCCCAGCATTTT. Its translation: CASSPDSNQPQHF.

V gene TRBV7-6 combines with J gene TRBJ2-2, with 8 bases that match TRBD1. The CDR3 extends over 16 amino acids. Per the germline V gene, CDR1 is SGHVS and CDR2 is FNYEAQ. The V gene end was trimmed by 4 bases and the J gene end by 6 bases; junction bases not matched to a gene: 10. The CDR3 is CASSSLRTGKAGELFF. The CDR3 nucleotides are TGTGCCAGCAGCTCCCTGCGGACAGGGAAGGCCGGGGAGCTGTTTTTT.

The CDR3 region has the DNA TGTGCCAGCAGTGATATTAGTTCTGGCTACGAGCAGTACTTC. It codes for CASSDISSGYEQYF. The chain combines TRBV2 with TRBJ2-7, with D hard to call. The CDR3 totals 14 residues. Trimming shortened V by 3 bases and J by 3 bases, and 12 bases separated the two germline ends. Germline-derived CDR1 and CDR2 are SNHLY and FYNNEI.

This clone has a single count. The chain carries TRBV18 and TRBJ2-7; D remains ambiguous. Trimming took 2 bases from V and 3 from J, leaving 2 bases between them. In germline, CDR1 is KGHSH, CDR2 LQKENI. The CDR3 has 11 residues. The CDR3 spells CASSPGYEQYF. CDR3 bases: TGTGCCAGCTCACCAGGCTACGAGCAGTACTTC.

This chain connects TRBV5-1 to TRBJ1-2; D unclear. This CDR3 is built from 13 residues. V was cut by 4 bases and J by 2 bases, with 9 bases left in between. Germline V gene sequence: CDR1 SGHRS, CDR2 YFSETQ. DNA for the CDR3: TGCGCCAGCAGCCCGTCCCTCAACTATGGCTACACCTTC. Translating it yields CASSPSLNYGYTF. The complete variable domain, with remaining parts taken from reference TRBV5-1 and TRBJ1-2, reads KAGVTQTPRYLIKTRGQQVTLSCSPISGHRSVSWYQQTPGQGLQFLFEYFSETQRNKGNFPGRFSGRQFSNSRSEMNVSTLELGDSALYLCASSPSLNYGYTFGSGTRLTVV.

The chain is built from TRBV2 and TRBJ2-5, with D tentatively TRBD2 (5 bases). CDR1 SNHLY and CDR2 FYNNEI come from the germline V gene. The V end was cut by 5 bases, the J end by 5 bases, with 18 bases between. This CDR3 contains 15 residues. The CDR3 spells CASSFDGEEIETQYF. Written as DNA, the CDR3 is TGTGCCAGCAGTTTTGACGGGGAAGAGATCGAGACCCAGTACTTC.

V gene TRBV7-3 combines with J gene TRBJ2-2; the D is unclear. Per germline, CDR1 SGHTA and CDR2 FQGTGA. The V end was cut by 6 bases, the J end by 3 bases, with 11 bases between. The CDR3 covers 14 residues. Written as DNA, the CDR3 is TGTGCCAGCAGTACACACGTCGACACCGGGGAGCTGTTTTTT. It encodes CASSTHVDTGELFF.

This chain uses TRBV28 with TRBJ2-3, with 7 bases that match TRBD1. Trimming at V came to 6 bases and at J to 4 bases, leaving 4 bases not matched to a gene. From germline, CDR1 is MDHEN and CDR2 SYDVKM. CDR3 size: 13 residues. The CDR3 loop is CASSPTGADTQYF. The CDR3 region has the DNA TGTGCCAGCAGCCCTACAGGGGCAGATACGCAGTATTTT.